The 24 T cell receptor beta chains in this list originate from one sample, sequenced in a study of T cell changes during pregnancy in multiple sclerosis. Here immunoSEQ multiplex PCR was the method, and the copy in TCRdb shows in-frame clones only, minus some. The sample records just over 40,000 clones, approximately 88% being singletons. Sequencing used peripheral blood, obtained in the first trimester of pregnancy. The receptor source for this set is a female donor in good health, enrolled as a control in a pregnancy study.

The chain links TRBV7-9 to TRBJ2-7, with 8 nucleotides matching TRBD1. The germline gives CDR1 SEHNR, CDR2 FQNEAQ (reference sequence). CDR3 length equals 14 residues. With V trimmed by 5 bases and J by 6 bases, 9 bases remained unmatched. The CDR3 loop reads CASSKDRVGGEQYF. CDR3 in DNA: TGTGCCAGCAGCAAGGACAGGGTCGGAGGCGAGCAGTACTTC.

The chain recombines TRBV4-2 with TRBJ2-3; 9 bases line up with TRBD2. With V trimmed by 1 base and J by 4 bases, 9 bases remained unmatched. The germline CDR1 and CDR2 sequences are LGHNA and YNFKEQ. The CDR3 runs 17 residues. CDR3 residues: CASSQVIAGDIADTQYF. In DNA form, the CDR3 reads TGTGCCAGCAGCCAAGTGATAGCGGGAGATATTGCAGATACGCAGTATTTT.

The chain carries TRBV9 and TRBJ1-3; D gene ambiguous. The CDR3 has 16 residues. Germline V gives CDR1 SGDLS, CDR2 YYNGEE. V lost 2 bases and J lost 0, with 12 bases in between. The DNA of the CDR3 is TGTGCCAGCAGCGTTGGGCCAGGTGGCTCTGGAAACACCATATATTTT. Residues: CASSVGPGGSGNTIYF. Full variable domain (outside the CDR3, taken from reference TRBV9 and TRBJ1-3): DSGVTQTPKHLITATGQRVTLRCSPRSGDLSVYWYQQSLDQGLQFLIQYYNGEERAKGNILERFSAQQFPDLHSELNLSSLELGDSALYFCASSVGPGGSGNTIYFGEGSWLTVV.

A few counts support this clone. This rearrangement joins TRBV7-9 to TRBJ1-1, with D perhaps matching TRBD1 (5 bases). The length of the CDR3 is 13 residues. The V end was cut by 5 bases, the J end by 8 bases, with 15 bases between. Germline V gene sequence: CDR1 SEHNR, CDR2 FQNEAQ (reference sequence). The CDR3 is CASSIVKTEEAFF. Written as DNA, the CDR3 is TGTGCCAGCAGCATCGTCAAGACAGAAGAAGCTTTCTTT.

The chain joins TRBV6-1 to TRBJ2-1; possibly TRBD2 for D (6 bases). Germline-derived CDR1 and CDR2 are MNHNS and SASEGT. V lost 3 bases to trimming and J lost 12 bases, with 18 bases between them. There are 14 residues in the CDR3. This chain's CDR3 is CASSEGDSLGGQFF. The CDR3 bases are TGTGCCAGCAGTGAGGGGGACTCACTCGGTGGGCAGTTCTTC.

This chain links TRBV13 with TRBJ2-5; tentative D call: TRBD2 (6 bases). Germline V CDR1 and CDR2: PRHDT, FYEKMQ (reference sequence). CDR3 length: 15 residues. Trimming cost V 5 bases and J 1 base, with 14 bases left between them. The CDR3 nucleotides read TGTGCCAGCAGCCCACCCGGGGGATTCCAAGAGACCCAGTACTTC. Translated: CASSPPGGFQETQYF.

The chain uses TRBV5-8 and TRBJ2-2, with 7 bases identical to TRBD1. CDR1 SGHTS and CDR2 YDEGEE come from the germline V gene. The CDR3 is 15 residues long. The V and J ends lost 0 bases and 4 bases, in that order; junction bases with no gene match: 3. The CDR3 DNA is TGTGCCAGCAGCTTGGGGACAGGCACCACCGGGGAGCTGTTTTTT. Translated: CASSLGTGTTGELFF.

The chain couples TRBV4-3 to TRBJ1-3, with D possibly being TRBD1 (6 bases). The germline V gene has CDR1 LGHNA and CDR2 YSLEER. CDR3 size: 14 residues. V was pared by 1 base and J by 3 bases, with 7 bases between. CDR3 in DNA: TGCGCCAGCAGCCAAGGGACAGTTGGAAACACCATATATTTT. Translation gives CASSQGTVGNTIYF.

The gene calls are TRBV18 and TRBJ1-1, with D possibly TRBD1 on 6 matching bases. The CDR3 length is 16 residues. Trimming left V 5 bases short and J 5 bases short, with 21 bases between. The germline CDR1 and CDR2 sequences are KGHSH and LQKENI. CDR3 in DNA: TGTGCCAGCTCAACAGCGGACAGAATAGAGGGGACTGAAGCTTTCTTT. It codes for CASSTADRIEGTEAFF.

This chain links TRBV27 with TRBJ2-7; TRBD2 matches at 7 bases. Trimming cost V 8 bases and J 5 bases; bases outside gene matches: 6. The CDR3 covers 12 residues. Per the germline V gene, CDR1 is MNHEY and CDR2 is SMNVEV (reference sequence). The CDR3 DNA follows: TGTGCCAGCCTCGGGGGGATAAACGAGCAGTACTTC. Amino acids: CASLGGINEQYF.

The table lists this clone with a few counts. The J gene is TRBJ2-1, the V gene TRBV9; 10 positions match TRBD2. This CDR3 region has 15 residues. Germline V gives CDR1 SGDLS, CDR2 YYNGEE. Germline trimming cut 0 bases from V and 16 bases from J; bases unmatched to any gene: 13. The CDR3 bases are TGTGCCAGCAGCGTAGCTCAGCATGCAGCGGGGGGGCTATTCTTC. Protein: CASSVAQHAAGGLFF.

The gene calls are TRBV4-1 and TRBJ1-2; D is perhaps TRBD1 (6 bases). Trimming cost V 1 base and J 2 bases, with 17 bases left between them. This CDR3 is built from 17 residues. Per germline, CDR1 MGHRA and CDR2 YSYEKL. CDR3 loop: CASSQGTYGGANYGYTF. The DNA of the CDR3 is TGCGCCAGCAGCCAAGGTACCTACGGGGGGGCCAACTATGGCTACACCTTC.

This chain links TRBV10-3 with TRBJ1-5; a weak D match, TRBD1 (5 bases). Germline V gene data show CDR1 as ENHRY and CDR2 as SYGVKD. The CDR3 extends over 15 amino acids. With 11 bases removed from V and 1 base from J, the gap between germline ends came to 18 bases. CDR3 sequence reads: CASSPDGGSNQPQHF. CDR3 nucleotide sequence: TGTGCCTCGTCCCCTGACGGGGGAAGCAATCAGCCCCAGCATTTT.

This sequence joins TRBV5-1 and TRBJ2-5, with 16 nucleotides matching TRBD2. Unmatched junction bases numbered 5, after V lost 4 bases and J lost 2 bases. CDR1 and CDR2 from the germline V gene are SGHRS and YFSETQ. The CDR3 contains 17 residues. CDR3 region: CASSPGTSGRGQETQYF. The CDR3 nucleotides are TGCGCCAGCAGCCCAGGGACTAGCGGGAGGGGGCAAGAGACCCAGTACTTC.

The gene calls are TRBV5-4 and TRBJ2-2, with 10 bases that match TRBD2. V dropped 0 bases and J dropped 2; count of bases not matched to a gene: 4. The CDR3 runs to 17 residues. CDR1 is SGHNT, CDR2 YYREEE, per germline (reference sequence). CDR3: CASSLVASGSNTGELFF. CDR3 nucleotides: TGTGCCAGCAGCTTGGTCGCTAGCGGGAGTAACACCGGGGAGCTGTTTTTT.

This chain links TRBV6-1 with TRBJ2-1, with D possibly TRBD1 on 5 matching bases. Between the trimmed V and J ends, which lost 3 bases and 9 bases, there was a span of 18 bases. Germline CDR1 is MNHNS and CDR2 is SASEGT. The CDR3 runs 15 residues. CDR3 nucleotide sequence: TGTGCCAGCAGTGAGTTAGACAGCCGAGGCGCTGAGCAGTTCTTC. Translation gives CASSELDSRGAEQFF.

This clone has only one observation. The chain couples TRBV5-1 to TRBJ2-3; 7 nucleotides line up with TRBD2. The CDR3 loop spans 17 amino acids. Germline assignment: CDR1 SGHRS and CDR2 YFSETQ. The V and J ends lost 0 bases and 2 bases, in that order; junction bases with no gene match: 9. DNA of the CDR3: TGCGCCAGCAGCTTGGGGAATCCCGGGACTATCACAGATACGCAGTATTTT. Amino acids: CASSLGNPGTITDTQYF. Full variable domain (outside the CDR3, taken from reference TRBV5-1 and TRBJ2-3): KAGVTQTPRYLIKTRGQQVTLSCSPISGHRSVSWYQQTPGQGLQFLFEYFSETQRNKGNFPGRFSGRQFSNSRSEMNVSTLELGDSALYLCASSLGNPGTITDTQYFGPGTRLTVL.

The chain recombines TRBV6-5 with TRBJ1-1; possible D gene TRBD1, 6 bases. V shed 6 bases and J shed 4 bases, with 15 bases lying between them. Germline V gene lookup returns CDR1 MNHEY and CDR2 SVGAGI. The CDR3 consists of 14 residues. CDR3 DNA sequence: TGTGCCAGCAGCTTGACAGGACGCGTCACTGAAGCTTTCTTT. Translating gives CASSLTGRVTEAFF.

The chain is built from TRBV11-2 and TRBJ1-1, with TRBD1 identical over 7 bases. The CDR3 contains 17 residues. Germline loops: CDR1 SGHAT, CDR2 FQNNGV. V lost 4 bases, J lost 5 bases, and 16 bases stayed unmatched. CDR3 amino acids: CASSSMGRGGSGTEAFF. The CDR3 DNA reads TGTGCCAGCAGCTCCATGGGGCGAGGGGGCTCGGGGACTGAAGCTTTCTTT.

The V call is TRBV5-4, the J call TRBJ2-5, with 7 nucleotides matching TRBD1. The junction had 6 bases not matched to a gene; V was cut back by 0 bases and J by 1 base. CDR3 length: 16 residues. Germline assignment: CDR1 SGHNT and CDR2 YYREEE (reference sequence). CDR3 loop: CASSLGGTVAQETQYF. The CDR3, as DNA: TGTGCCAGCAGCTTGGGAGGGACAGTAGCCCAAGAGACCCAGTACTTC.

The J gene is TRBJ2-3, the V gene TRBV10-3; 7 nucleotides match TRBD2. The germline V gene encodes CDR1 ENHRY and CDR2 SYGVKD. The CDR3 runs 16 residues. The J segment lost 2 bases and the V segment lost 6 bases, leaving 11 bases of the junction unmatched. This chain's CDR3 is CAISPRGSGATDTQYF. The CDR3 bases are TGTGCCATCAGCCCCAGAGGGAGCGGGGCCACAGATACGCAGTATTTT.

This chain connects TRBV13 to TRBJ2-7; 8 positions agree with TRBD2. The V gene's germline CDR1 is PRHDT and CDR2 FYEKMQ (reference sequence). The CDR3 covers 16 residues. V trimming: 4 bases; J trimming: 0 bases; junction bases outside the gene matches: 8. The CDR3 sequence: CASSSKLAVSSYEQYF. As DNA, the CDR3 is TGTGCCAGCAGCTCCAAACTAGCGGTAAGCTCCTACGAGCAGTACTTC.

The chain employs TRBV28 and TRBJ1-3, with D possibly being TRBD1 (5 bases). CDR1 MDHEN and CDR2 SYDVKM come from the germline V gene. V was shortened by 5 bases and J by 3 bases, with 11 bases between the two germline ends. CDR3 length: 14 residues. The CDR3: CASSRPGLGNTIYF. In nucleotides, the CDR3 is TGTGCCAGCAGTCGTCCAGGGCTTGGAAACACCATATATTTT.

The V and J genes are TRBV9 and TRBJ2-1, with D tentatively TRBD2 (7 bases). Looked up from germline, CDR1 is SGDLS and CDR2 is YYNGEE. V shed 2 bases and J shed 6 bases, with 21 bases lying between them. This CDR3 is 17 amino acids long. CDR3 sequence reads: CASSVDLGGGPLNEQFF. The CDR3 DNA is TGTGCCAGCAGCGTGGACCTAGGGGGGGGGCCCCTCAATGAGCAGTTCTTC.